This T cell receptor (beta chain) was obtained from a study of PD-1 blockade in classical Hodgkin lymphoma. Regarding the study as a whole: It was CD4+ TCR diversity, not CD8+, that rose significantly by C4D1. Reports described newly diagnosed patients as having lower baseline TCR diversity than healthy donors.

The table came from immunoSEQ multiplex PCR; TCRdb's copy has only in-frame clones and leaves some out. The table includes about 23,000 clones, less than 90% detected once. The patients all showed relapse after autologous stem cell transplantation, while their brentuximab vedotin exposure varied. Thawed PBMCs were the source of CD4+ T cells, purified by magnetic negative selection. The best responses consisted of complete response, partial response or progressive disease. On this clone: The antigen is unknown.

The receptor comes from a human donor with classical Hodgkin lymphoma. The sequencing here drew on CD4+ T cells from blood, taken at baseline.

This CDR3 reads CASSFQGSTEAFF. DNA of the CDR3: TGTGCCAGCAGCTTTCAGGGTTCCACTGAAGCTTTCTTT. The chain recombines TRBV5-5 with TRBJ1-1, with D possibly being TRBD1 (5 bases). Germline CDR1 reads SGHKS; CDR2 reads YYEKEE (reference sequence). The CDR3 has 13 amino acids. The V end was cut by 2 bases, the J end by 4 bases, with 9 bases between.